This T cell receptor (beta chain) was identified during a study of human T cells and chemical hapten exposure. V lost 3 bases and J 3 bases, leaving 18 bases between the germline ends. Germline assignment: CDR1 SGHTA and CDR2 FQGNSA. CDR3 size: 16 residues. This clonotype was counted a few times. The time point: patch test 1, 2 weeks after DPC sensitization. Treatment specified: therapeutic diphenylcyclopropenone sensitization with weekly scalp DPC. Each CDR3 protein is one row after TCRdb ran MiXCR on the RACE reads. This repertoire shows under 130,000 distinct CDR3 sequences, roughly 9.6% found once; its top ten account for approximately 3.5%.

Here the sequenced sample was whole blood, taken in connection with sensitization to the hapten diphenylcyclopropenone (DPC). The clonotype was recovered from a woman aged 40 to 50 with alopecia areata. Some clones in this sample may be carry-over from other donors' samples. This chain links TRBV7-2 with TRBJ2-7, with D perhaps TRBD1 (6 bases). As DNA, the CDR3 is TGTGCCAGCAGCTTTACTTGGGCAGGGGCCCACTACGAGCAGTACTTC. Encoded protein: CASSFTWAGAHYEQYF.